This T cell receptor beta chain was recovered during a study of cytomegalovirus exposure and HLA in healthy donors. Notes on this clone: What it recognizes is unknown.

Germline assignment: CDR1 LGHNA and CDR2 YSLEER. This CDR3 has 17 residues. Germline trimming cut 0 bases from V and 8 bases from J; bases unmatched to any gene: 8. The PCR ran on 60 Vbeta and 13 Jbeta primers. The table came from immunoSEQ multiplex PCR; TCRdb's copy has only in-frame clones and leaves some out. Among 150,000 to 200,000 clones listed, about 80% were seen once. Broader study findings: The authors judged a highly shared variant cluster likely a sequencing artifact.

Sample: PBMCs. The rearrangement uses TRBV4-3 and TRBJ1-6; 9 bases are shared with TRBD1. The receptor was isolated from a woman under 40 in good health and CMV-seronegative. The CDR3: CASSQDPTRTGDSPLHF. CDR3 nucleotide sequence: TGCGCCAGCAGCCAAGATCCAACACGGACAGGGGATTCACCCCTCCACTTT.